The rows below give T cell receptor beta chains drawn from one sample of a study of B cell selection in AIRE deficiency. The data were produced by immunoSEQ multiplex PCR, yet TCRdb's version contains in-frame clones alone and is incomplete. The table shows tens of thousands of clones, with about 90% occurring only once. The sequenced sample consisted of CD4+CD25+ Tregs sorted from PBMCs. The receptors originated from a human donor in good health. Each CDR3 is given without its conserved first and last residue. Size values are once, few and many counts, or a class for expanded clones, and some rows have none.

size	V	J	length	CDR3
NA	TRBV18	TRBJ2-7	10	ASSPQGNEQY
NA	TRBV15	TRBJ1-3	13	ATSRDRAGGNTIY
once	TRBV7-2	TRBJ2-5	12	ASSLGGIQETQY
few	TRBV5-1	TRBJ2-2	13	ASSNGGGLTGELF
NA	TRBV19	TRBJ1-5	11	ASKGQPNQPQH
NA	TRBV6-1	TRBJ1-3	8	ASLRNTIY
NA	TRBV5-1	TRBJ1-5	13	ASSPGVLSNQPQH
NA	TRBV6-6	TRBJ1-2	12	ASSYPRTGQGYT
NA	TRBV20-1	TRBJ2-5	9	SASRTETQY
once	TRBV28	TRBJ2-1	13	ASSSGRAYYNEQF
NA	TRBV4-1	TRBJ1-2	13	ASSCPNRKTYGYT
NA	TRBV6-5	TRBJ2-7	12	ASSSPRGADEQY
NA	TRBV11-1	TRBJ2-1	11	ASSLVPYNEQF
NA	TRBV5-1	TRBJ2-3	13	ASRGTGASTDTQY
NA	TRBV2	TRBJ2-1	13	ASSEWDSSYNEQF
NA	TRBV5-1	TRBJ1-1	11	ASSGQGRTEAF
NA	TRBV7-6	TRBJ2-1	11	ASAAGAYNEQF
NA	TRBV5-1	TRBJ1-6	14	ASSSTGSSYNSPLH
NA	TRBV7-3	TRBJ2-1	11	ASSLTGLDEQF
few	TRBV5-5	TRBJ1-2	13	ASSPIRGVYYGYT
NA	TRBV5-1	TRBJ2-1	15	ASSLGLAGGSRDEQF
NA	TRBV20-1	TRBJ2-7	9	SASSGYEQY